This TCR beta chain came from a study of T cells in Graves' hyperthyroidism and ophthalmopathy. From germline, CDR1 is MGHRA and CDR2 YSYEKL. CDR3 size: 15 residues. RNA transcripts provided the source from which TCR beta CDR3 regions were amplified. A set of HTBI primers served as the primers for a first-round RT-PCR of the TCR CDR3. TCRdb recomputed calls from the multiplex PCR reads with MiXCR, one row per CDR3 protein. The table includes more than 500,000 distinct CDR3 sequences, around 15% detected once. This clonotype was counted at least ten times. Compared with germline, one end of the junction differs, possibly owing to a read error.

Sequencing input: blood. The clonotype comes from a woman in her 40s with Graves' hyperthyroidism. The genes are TRBV4-1 and TRBJ2-7; 10 nucleotides match TRBD1. The CDR3, as DNA: TGTGCCAGCAGTCAACCCGGGACAGGGGCCTACGAGCAGTACTTC. Translation gives CASSQPGTGAYEQYF.